One sample yielded the 19 T cell receptor beta chains listed below, sequenced in a study of blood T cells in healthy people across ages. It was with a sample-barcoded 5' primer and a J-beta primer mix that a second PCR of about 6 to 12 cycles was run. TCRdb redid the calling of the 5' RACE reads with MiXCR, one entry per CDR3 protein. The table records approximately 600,000 distinct CDR3 sequences, 58% of them present only once. Sequenced input: blood. The receptor source for this set is a man aged 55-75 years in good health.

About this clonotype: Given a much more abundant clone one base away, this may be a read error. This chain links TRBV5-1 with TRBJ1-1; D ambiguous. The CDR3 sequence is 13 residues long. Germline V gives CDR1 SGHRS, CDR2 YFSETQ. Trimming pared 7 bases from V and 1 base from J, leaving 11 bases between. The CDR3 DNA follows: TGCGCCAGCCAAGGACGGTCGAACACTGAAGCTTTCTTT. As protein: CASQGRSNTEAFF.

V is TRBV27 and J is TRBJ2-3; D call uncertain. Germline V gene lookup returns CDR1 MNHEY and CDR2 SMNVEV (reference sequence). The CDR3 loop spans 12 amino acids. V shed 4 bases and J shed 5 bases, with 7 bases lying between them. The CDR3 nucleotides are TGTGCCAGCAGTTCTCAGATAGATACGCAGTATTTT. Its protein product is CASSSQIDTQYF.

This clonotype came up a few times. J is TRBJ2-3 and V is TRBV10-2; a weak D match, TRBD1 (5 bases). The CDR3 has 16 amino acids. The V gene's germline CDR1 is WSHSY and CDR2 SAAADI. V was trimmed by 3 bases and J by 0 bases, leaving 13 bases between them. The DNA of the CDR3 is TGCGCCAGCAGTGATCAGCAGGGCGTGAGCACAGATACGCAGTATTTT. As protein: CASSDQQGVSTDTQYF.

This clonotype was seen more than once but under ten times. Written as DNA, the CDR3 is TGCGCCAGCAGCCCCTCGAACAGGGACACCGGGGAGCTGTTTTTT. Encoded protein: CASSPSNRDTGELFF. This rearrangement joins TRBV4-1 to TRBJ2-2; possibly TRBD1 for D (6 bases). The V end was cut by 4 bases, the J end by 3 bases, with 12 bases between. CDR3 length: 15 residues. Germline V gene data show CDR1 as MGHRA and CDR2 as YSYEKL.

A few counts support this clonotype. This chain joins TRBV5-1 and TRBJ1-1, with a weak D call TRBD1 (5 bases). Trimming removed 3 bases from V and 1 base from J, with 13 bases in between. The germline V gene has CDR1 SGHRS and CDR2 YFSETQ. The CDR3 runs 15 residues. CDR3 bases: TGCGCCAGCAGCTACTCGGGACTCCGGAACACTGAAGCTTTCTTT. This encodes CASSYSGLRNTEAFF.

This rearrangement joins TRBV5-1 to TRBJ2-7, with D uncertain. The CDR3 is 13 residues long. The V end was cut by 5 bases, the J end by 2 bases, with 11 bases between. Germline CDR1 and CDR2: SGHRS and YFSETQ. CDR3 nucleotides: TGCGCCAGCAGGACCACAGCCACCTACGAGCAGTACTTC. Encoded protein: CASRTTATYEQYF. The whole variable domain, remainder taken from reference TRBV5-1 and TRBJ2-7, is KAGVTQTPRYLIKTRGQQVTLSCSPISGHRSVSWYQQTPGQGLQFLFEYFSETQRNKGNFPGRFSGRQFSNSRSEMNVSTLELGDSALYLCASRTTATYEQYFGPGTRLTVT.

A single count supports this clonotype. This chain uses TRBV28 with TRBJ1-1, with D possibly being TRBD1 (5 bases). Germline V CDR1 and CDR2: MDHEN, SYDVKM. Trimming removed 2 bases at V and 11 bases at J, with 9 bases between. The CDR3 consists of 11 residues. CDR3 residues: CASSLEGTAFF. CDR3 DNA: TGTGCCAGCAGTTTAGAGGGGACGGCTTTCTTT. Using reference TRBV28 and TRBJ1-1 for the parts outside the CDR3, the full variable domain is DVKVTQSSRYLVKRTGEKVFLECVQDMDHENMFWYRQDPGLGLRLIYFSYDVKMKEKGDIPEGYSVSREKKERFSLILESASTNQTSMYLCASSLEGTAFFGQGTRLTVV.

The CDR3, as DNA: TGTGCCACCAGTGATTTACAGGGCGGGTTCAATGAGCAGTTCTTC. This sequence encodes CATSDLQGGFNEQFF. The gene calls are TRBV24-1 and TRBJ2-1, with TRBD1 as a possible D gene (6 bases). Trimming pared 1 base from V and 6 bases from J, leaving 12 bases between. CDR1 is KGHDR, CDR2 SFDVKD, per germline. CDR3 length: 15 amino acids.

V gene TRBV4-2 combines with J gene TRBJ1-4; 9 nucleotides line up with TRBD1. CDR1 and CDR2 (germline): LGHNA, YNFKEQ. CDR3 length equals 17 residues. The junction had 5 bases not matched to a gene; V was cut back by 3 bases and J by 0 bases. The DNA for the CDR3 is TGTGCCAGCAGCCATATGGGACAGGGTGCAACTAATGAAAAACTGTTTTTT. Protein product: CASSHMGQGATNEKLFF.

V is TRBV6-6 and J is TRBJ2-7; 8 bases align to TRBD1. The V and J ends lost 7 bases and 4 bases, in that order; junction bases with no gene match: 9. The CDR3 sequence is 14 residues long. Germline lookup yields CDR1 MNHNY and CDR2 SVGAGI (reference sequence). As DNA, the CDR3 is TGTGCCAGCAACATTGGCAGGGGGCGGTACGAGCAGTACTTC. It specifies CASNIGRGRYEQYF.

This clonotype was seen many times. CDR3 bases: TGCAGTGCTAGGGCGGGGGGGGTGAGCACAGATACGCAGTATTTT. Protein: CSARAGGVSTDTQYF. This rearrangement joins TRBV20-1 to TRBJ2-3; 9 positions match TRBD2. Trimming took 3 bases from V and 0 from J; bases not matched to a gene: 4. Germline CDR1 is DFQATT and CDR2 is SNEGSKA (reference sequence). This CDR3 region has 15 residues.

This chain links TRBV20-1 with TRBJ1-5; 8 nucleotides align to TRBD1. The CDR3 consists of 12 residues. The germline CDR1 and CDR2 sequences are DFQATT and SNEGSKA (reference sequence). The V and J ends lost 5 bases and 4 bases, in that order; junction bases with no gene match: 1. The DNA for the CDR3 is TGCAGTGCTGGGGACAGGAATCAGCCCCAGCATTTT. Protein product: CSAGDRNQPQHF.

The V gene is TRBV11-2, the J gene TRBJ1-2, with D perhaps matching TRBD1 (6 bases). From germline, CDR1 is SGHAT and CDR2 FQNNGV. This CDR3 spans 21 amino acids. V shed 5 bases and J shed 4 bases, with 35 bases lying between them. For the CDR3, the DNA is TGTGCCAGCAGCCAACGTTATTCGAGGTACCCTAAGACCGGACAGTTCTATGGCTACACCTTC. It codes for CASSQRYSRYPKTGQFYGYTF.

This clonotype has ten or more counts. The chain uses TRBV12-3 or TRBV12-4 and TRBJ2-5, with 8 bases fitting TRBD1. The CDR3 runs to 14 residues. J gave up 4 bases and V 4 bases, and 5 bases lay outside the gene matches. CDR3 protein: CASSSRTGTETQYF. The CDR3 DNA is TGTGCCAGCAGTTCCCGGACAGGGACAGAGACCCAGTACTTC.

The chain employs TRBV7-9 and TRBJ2-1; D is perhaps TRBD1 (6 bases). The CDR3 runs to 15 residues. Trimming cost V 1 base and J 7 bases, with 14 bases left between them. In germline, CDR1 is SEHNR, CDR2 FQNEAQ (reference sequence). The CDR3 here is CASSLGAGVRNEQFF. The DNA for the CDR3 is TGTGCCAGCAGCTTAGGTGCAGGGGTCAGGAATGAGCAGTTCTTC.

There are many counts of this clonotype. The CDR3 coding sequence is TGTGCCACCGCCCTGGGACAGAACACAGATACGCAGTATTTT. Encoded protein: CATALGQNTDTQYF. This chain links TRBV18 with TRBJ2-3, with 7 bases fitting TRBD1. The V gene's germline CDR1 is KGHSH and CDR2 LQKENI. The CDR3 is 14 residues long. Unmatched junction bases numbered 9, after V lost 10 bases and J lost 2 bases.

This clonotype was seen more than once but under ten times. The genes are TRBV29-1 and TRBJ1-4; 7 positions agree with TRBD1. This CDR3 contains 15 residues. From germline, CDR1 is SQVTM and CDR2 ANQGSEA. V was pared by 6 bases and J by 3 bases, with 10 bases of the junction left unmatched. Here the CDR3 reads CSVAGTADSNEKLFF. CDR3 nucleotides: TGCAGCGTGGCCGGGACAGCGGACTCTAATGAAAAACTGTTTTTT.

This clonotype was detected only a few times. The chain links TRBV7-9 to TRBJ1-6; D perhaps matches TRBD1 (6 bases). Germline V gene sequence: CDR1 SEHNR, CDR2 FQNEAQ (reference sequence). With 5 bases removed from V and 4 bases from J, the gap between germline ends came to 9 bases. The CDR3 spans 14 residues. CDR3 DNA sequence: TGTGCCAGCAGCAAGGACAGTTATAATTCACCCCTCCACTTT. This codes for CASSKDSYNSPLHF.

This clonotype was recorded at least ten times. This sequence joins TRBV7-2 and TRBJ2-5; TRBD2 matches at 15 bases. The CDR3 runs to 15 residues. The J segment lost 7 bases and the V segment lost 6 bases, leaving 6 bases of the junction unmatched. The germline V gene has CDR1 SGHTA and CDR2 FQGNSA. DNA of the CDR3: TGTGCCAGCAGGCCTCGGACTAGCGGGGGGGGGACCCAGTACTTC. It translates to CASRPRTSGGGTQYF.